Listed below are T cell receptor beta chains from one sample, sequenced in a study of T cell changes during pregnancy in multiple sclerosis. The protocol was immunoSEQ multiplex PCR, while the TCRdb copy is restricted to in-frame clones and leaves out a portion. The repertoire includes over 45,000 clones, 92% of them detected once, and 0.91% sits in the top ten. The sample consisted of CD4+ T cells from peripheral blood mononuclear cells, taken in the second trimester of pregnancy. The receptors stem from a female donor in good health, enrolled as a control in a pregnancy study. Both conserved end residues are part of each CDR3.

cdr3_length j_call v_call cdr3_aa
14 TRBJ1-4 TRBV5-6 CASSSLTGGGKLFF
15 TRBJ2-7 TRBV30 CAWSVQREPSHEQYF
14 TRBJ1-5 TRBV21-1 CASPGQGLGQPQHF
14 TRBJ1-5 TRBV28 CASRQTGSNQPQHF
13 TRBJ2-1 TRBV21-1 CARIRQFYNEQFF
15 TRBJ1-2 TRBV28 CASSASRDRIYGYTF
19 TRBJ2-7 TRBV5-1 CASSLESPRHRGLSYEQYF
15 TRBJ2-7 TRBV5-4 CASSQDRESSHEQYF
13 TRBJ2-7 TRBV6-1 CASSVQGSYEQYF
14 TRBJ2-7 TRBV28 CASRPPNRVYEQYF
16 TRBJ2-1 TRBV5-1 CASSLETSTPYNEQFF
17 TRBJ1-1 TRBV7-9 CASSLGFGGGEYTEAFF
15 TRBJ2-3 TRBV5-4 CASSSREGGTDTQYF
16 TRBJ2-7 TRBV2 CASSEGRLFGKVEQYF
11 TRBJ1-2 TRBV28 CASSFVYGYTF
15 TRBJ2-3 TRBV4-1 CASSQDGRGTDTQYF
18 TRBJ2-2 TRBV7-2 CASSLGTSGTLWTGELFF
14 TRBJ1-2 TRBV6-1 CASSEAGVTYGYTF
15 TRBJ2-3 TRBV15 CATSTSGRNTDTQYF
16 TRBJ2-6 TRBV28 CASRMTGGSGANVLTF
18 TRBJ1-5 TRBV14 CASSPAKSRDRVGQPQHF
16 TRBJ2-1 TRBV25-1 CASSGRKGQSYNEQFF
16 TRBJ2-2 TRBV5-6 CASSPLTSGNTGELFF
15 TRBJ2-2 TRBV5-4 CASSFGLYNTGELFF
16 TRBJ1-3 TRBV7-9 CASSLEAGGSGNTIYF
14 TRBJ2-5 TRBV7-2 CASSLIAWQETQYF
13 TRBJ2-3 TRBV15 CATSRPLTDTQYF
14 TRBJ1-1 TRBV2 CASSPQGLDTEAFF
19 TRBJ2-5 TRBV14 CASSQKQPLAGGLLETQYF
16 TRBJ1-5 TRBV27 CASSGDRGLGNQPQHF
14 TRBJ2-5 TRBV5-4 CASSSDRGLETQYF
15 TRBJ2-7 TRBV5-1 CASSLRTSGSNEQYF
15 TRBJ2-2 TRBV5-1 CASSLVQGNTGELFF
13 TRBJ1-2 TRBV7-9 CASRIDTNYGYTF
12 TRBJ2-7 TRBV6-5 CASRQVPYEQYF
13 TRBJ1-5 TRBV7-2 CASSFGQGQPQHF
16 TRBJ1-4 TRBV28 CASSASTRGNNEKLFF
14 TRBJ1-1 TRBV28 CASSLGGVDTEAFF
15 TRBJ1-2 TRBV15 CATSRGGQWGYGYTF
12 TRBJ2-7 TRBV5-4 CASSPGQGEQYF
15 TRBJ2-3 TRBV15 CATSRGEGFTDTQYF
16 TRBJ2-2 TRBV5-1 CASSLIGLEGTGELFF
13 TRBJ1-2 TRBV2 CASRVQGSSGYTF
14 TRBJ1-2 TRBV2 CASSRDTTAYGYTF
17 TRBJ2-1 TRBV12-5 CASGLVRTGSFYNEQFF
14 TRBJ1-5 TRBV27 CASSLSGGNQPQHF
16 TRBJ2-3 TRBV9 CASSLTRLASGDTQYF
17 TRBJ1-6 TRBV5-8 CASSLYQGVVNNSPLHF
16 TRBJ2-2 TRBV28 CASSAATGGGTGELFF
13 TRBJ1-1 TRBV6-1 CASSEARGTEAFF
13 TRBJ1-2 TRBV30 CAWRGGVNYGYTF
13 TRBJ1-5 TRBV15 CATSKGVGQPQHF
15 TRBJ1-2 TRBV2 CASTLTGSPNYGYTF
15 TRBJ1-2 TRBV7-9 CASSSPRGQNYGYTF
15 TRBJ1-1 TRBV6-6 CASSPGHSLNTEAFF
13 TRBJ1-5 TRBV6-5 CASSLTTAQPQHF
11 TRBJ1-2 TRBV20-1 CSVQVNYGYTF